This T cell receptor beta chain stems from a study of T cells in Graves' hyperthyroidism and ophthalmopathy. General study results and limits: Separation of ophthalmopathy from stable hyperthyroidism was achieved by a 13 V-J model.

Stable Graves' hyperthyroidism denoted no ophthalmopathy progression over 18 months. Exclusions: uncontrolled infection, other autoimmune disease, pregnancy, lactation. About this clonotype itself: Its antigen is undetermined. A much larger clone lies a single base off, so this may be a read error.

Researchers took RNA transcripts and amplified the TCR beta CDR3 regions from them. Researchers ran a first-round RT-PCR on the TCR CDR3 using the HTBI primer set. TCRdb redid the calling of the multiplex PCR reads with MiXCR, one entry per CDR3 protein. The sample shows hundreds of thousands of distinct CDR3 sequences, roughly 13% of them seen only once. This sequence originates from a young woman with Graves' hyperthyroidism. The source material was blood.

The CDR3 DNA sequence: TGTGCCAGCAGTTTAAATACAGGGGGCTCGCTTCAGCCCCAGCATTTT. Translating gives CASSLNTGGSLQPQHF. This chain joins TRBV12-3 or TRBV12-4 and TRBJ1-5, with 9 bases matching TRBD1. The junction had 8 bases not matched to a gene; V was cut back by 2 bases and J by 6 bases. This CDR3 region has 16 residues.